The sequence of this T cell receptor beta chain was determined in a study of regulatory T cells in long-lasting Graves disease. Study findings and constraints: Newly diagnosed Graves' patients had higher TCR diversity than persistent ones.

Per germline, CDR1 SGHRS and CDR2 YFSETQ. This CDR3 is built from 17 residues. The V end was cut by 5 bases, the J end by 4 bases, with 19 bases between. Combining iRepertoire HTBI primers with Arm-PCR of CDR3 regions, the authors built TCR beta libraries. One entry per CDR3 protein results from TCRdb running MiXCR on the multiplex PCR reads. The sample lists roughly 500,000 distinct CDR3 sequences, roughly 12% occurring once. Points on this clonotype: Its antigen is currently unknown.

Stated time point: newly diagnosed GD, antithyroid drugs for less than 3 months. The TCR library was made from RNA extracted from PBMCs. These same data were also listed under a study on T cells in Graves' hyperthyroidism and ophthalmopathy.

Sequencing used peripheral blood mononuclear cells (PBMCs), obtained at new diagnosis, from a patient treated with antithyroid drugs. The chain carries TRBV5-1 and TRBJ2-6; D is unclear. The sequence derives from a man aged 25-45 years with Graves disease. DNA for the CDR3: TGCGCCAGCAGTTACCACCGGACGGTTCCCGGGGCCAACGTCCTGACTTTC. Its protein product is CASSYHRTVPGANVLTF.